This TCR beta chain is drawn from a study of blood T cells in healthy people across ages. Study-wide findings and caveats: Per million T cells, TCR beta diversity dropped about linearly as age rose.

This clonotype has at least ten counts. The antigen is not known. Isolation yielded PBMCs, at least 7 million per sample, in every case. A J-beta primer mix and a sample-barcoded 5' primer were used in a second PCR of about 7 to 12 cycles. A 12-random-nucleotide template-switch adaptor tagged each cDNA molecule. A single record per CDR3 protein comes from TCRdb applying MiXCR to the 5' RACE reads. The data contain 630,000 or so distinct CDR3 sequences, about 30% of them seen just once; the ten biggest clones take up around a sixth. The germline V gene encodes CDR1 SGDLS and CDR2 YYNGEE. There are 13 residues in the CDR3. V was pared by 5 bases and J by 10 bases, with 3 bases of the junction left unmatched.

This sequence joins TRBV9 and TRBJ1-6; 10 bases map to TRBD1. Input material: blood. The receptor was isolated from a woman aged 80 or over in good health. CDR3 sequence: CASRGTGESPLHF. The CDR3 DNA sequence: TGTGCCAGCAGGGGGACAGGGGAATCACCCCTCCACTTT.